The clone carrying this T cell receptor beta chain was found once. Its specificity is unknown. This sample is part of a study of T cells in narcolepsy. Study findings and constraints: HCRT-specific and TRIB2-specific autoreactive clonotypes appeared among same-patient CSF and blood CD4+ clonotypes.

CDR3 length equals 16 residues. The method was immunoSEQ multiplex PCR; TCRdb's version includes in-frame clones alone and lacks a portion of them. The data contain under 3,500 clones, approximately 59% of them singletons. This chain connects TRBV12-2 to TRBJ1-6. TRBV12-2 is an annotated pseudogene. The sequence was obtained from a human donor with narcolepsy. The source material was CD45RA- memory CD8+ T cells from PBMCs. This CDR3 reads CASRPPRAWSNSPLHF. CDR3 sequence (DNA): TGTGCAAGTCGCCCCCCCCGGGCTTGGAGTAATTCACCCCTCCACTTT.